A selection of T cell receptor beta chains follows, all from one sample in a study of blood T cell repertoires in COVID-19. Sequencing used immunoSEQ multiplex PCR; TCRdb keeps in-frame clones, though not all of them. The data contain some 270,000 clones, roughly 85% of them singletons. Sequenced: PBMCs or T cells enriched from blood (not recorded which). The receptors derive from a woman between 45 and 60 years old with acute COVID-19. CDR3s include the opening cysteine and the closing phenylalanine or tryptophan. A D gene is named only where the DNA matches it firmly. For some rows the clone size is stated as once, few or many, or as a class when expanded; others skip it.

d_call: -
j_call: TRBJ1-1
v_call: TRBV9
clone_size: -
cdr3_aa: CASSVSGGANTEAFF
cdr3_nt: TGTGCCAGCAGCGTCTCCGGGGGGGCCAACACTGAAGCTTTCTTT

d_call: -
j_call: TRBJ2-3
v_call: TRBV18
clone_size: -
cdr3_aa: CASSPPGTDTQYF
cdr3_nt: TGTGCCAGCTCACCGCCAGGCACAGATACGCAGTATTTT

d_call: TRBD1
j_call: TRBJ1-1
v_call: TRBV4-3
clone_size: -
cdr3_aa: CASSQASGGGTEAFF
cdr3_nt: TGCGCCAGCAGCCAGGCATCAGGGGGAGGCACTGAAGCTTTCTTT

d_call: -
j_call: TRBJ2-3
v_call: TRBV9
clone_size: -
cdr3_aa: CASSAGLHSTDTQYF
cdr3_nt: TGTGCCAGCAGCGCCGGACTACATAGCACAGATACGCAGTATTTT

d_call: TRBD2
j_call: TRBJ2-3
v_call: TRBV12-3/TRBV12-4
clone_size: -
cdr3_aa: CASSLASAGGHYF
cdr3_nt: TGTGCCAGCAGTTTAGCGTCGGCGGGGGGCCACTATTTT

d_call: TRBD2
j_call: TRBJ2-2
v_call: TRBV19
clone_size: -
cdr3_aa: CASSILALAGGFRGTGELFF
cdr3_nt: TGTGCCAGTAGTATCTTGGCGCTAGCGGGGGGATTCAGAGGAACCGGGGAGCTGTTTTTT

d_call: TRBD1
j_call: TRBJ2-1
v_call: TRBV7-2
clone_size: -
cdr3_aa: CASSLDRGNYNEQFF
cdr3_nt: TGTGCCAGCAGCCTCGACAGGGGGAATTACAATGAGCAGTTCTTC

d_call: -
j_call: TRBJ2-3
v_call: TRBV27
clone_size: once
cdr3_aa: CASSFQSTDTQYF
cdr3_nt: TGTGCCAGCAGTTTCCAGAGCACAGATACGCAGTATTTT

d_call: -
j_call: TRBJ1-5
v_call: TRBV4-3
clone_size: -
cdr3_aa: CASSQELRPQGIGNQPQHF
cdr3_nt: TGCGCCAGCAGCCAAGAATTACGTCCCCAGGGGATCGGCAATCAGCCCCAGCATTTT

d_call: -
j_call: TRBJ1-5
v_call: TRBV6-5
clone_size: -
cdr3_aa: CASSSGQYQPQHF
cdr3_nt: TGTGCCAGCAGTTCCGGACAGTATCAGCCCCAGCATTTT

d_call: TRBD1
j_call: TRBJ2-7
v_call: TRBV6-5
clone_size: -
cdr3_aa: CASLRGTGLSYEQYF
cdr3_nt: TGTGCCAGCCTCAGAGGGACAGGCCTCTCCTACGAGCAGTACTTC

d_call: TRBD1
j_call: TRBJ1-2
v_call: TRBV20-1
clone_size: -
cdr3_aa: CSSRQGDGYTF
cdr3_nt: TGCAGTTCTCGACAGGGCGATGGCTACACCTTC

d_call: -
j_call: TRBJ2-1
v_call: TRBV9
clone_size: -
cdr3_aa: CASSVEQALSAYNEQFF
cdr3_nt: TGTGCCAGCAGCGTAGAGCAGGCCCTAAGTGCCTACAATGAGCAGTTCTTC

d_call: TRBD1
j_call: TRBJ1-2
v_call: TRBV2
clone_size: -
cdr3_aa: CASVTGQTGGYTF
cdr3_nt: TGTGCCAGCGTCACGGGACAGACGGGTGGCTACACCTTC

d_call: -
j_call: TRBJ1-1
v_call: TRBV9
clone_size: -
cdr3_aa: CASGGVNTEAFF
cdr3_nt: TGTGCCAGTGGGGGGGTCAACACTGAAGCTTTCTTT

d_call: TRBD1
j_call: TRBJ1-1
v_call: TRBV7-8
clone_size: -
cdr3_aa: CASSISGTGNTEAFF
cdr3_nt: TGTGCCAGCTCGATATCCGGGACAGGGAACACTGAAGCTTTCTTT

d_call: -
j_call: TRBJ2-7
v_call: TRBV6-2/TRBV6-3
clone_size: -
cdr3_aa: CASSYSSRAPTYEQYF
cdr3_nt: TGTGCCAGCAGTTACTCAAGCAGGGCCCCCACCTACGAGCAGTACTTC

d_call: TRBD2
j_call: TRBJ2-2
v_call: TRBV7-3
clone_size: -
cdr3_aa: CASSLSGGLNTGELFF
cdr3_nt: TGTGCCAGCAGTCTTAGCGGGGGCTTGAACACCGGGGAGCTGTTTTTT

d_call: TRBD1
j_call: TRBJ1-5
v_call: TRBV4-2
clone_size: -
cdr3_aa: CASSQDPFGTGAYNQPQHF
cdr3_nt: TGTGCCAGCAGCCAAGATCCTTTCGGGACAGGAGCTTATAATCAGCCCCAGCATTTT

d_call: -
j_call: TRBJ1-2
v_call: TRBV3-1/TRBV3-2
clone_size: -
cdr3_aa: CASSQEPTAHFGGYTF
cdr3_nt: TGTGCCAGCAGCCAAGAGCCGACAGCCCATTTCGGTGGCTACACCTTC

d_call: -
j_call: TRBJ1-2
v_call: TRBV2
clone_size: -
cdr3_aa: CASSRGYGYTF
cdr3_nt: TGTGCCAGCAGCCGCGGCTATGGCTACACCTTC

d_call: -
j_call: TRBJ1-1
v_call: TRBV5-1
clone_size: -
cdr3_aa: CASSSGGRDFNTEAFF
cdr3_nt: TGCGCCAGCAGCTCCGGTGGCAGGGATTTTAACACTGAAGCTTTCTTT

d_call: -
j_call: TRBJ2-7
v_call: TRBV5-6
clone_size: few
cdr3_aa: CASSLEDRSYEQYF
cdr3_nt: TGTGCCAGCAGCTTGGAGGACAGAAGCTACGAGCAGTACTTC

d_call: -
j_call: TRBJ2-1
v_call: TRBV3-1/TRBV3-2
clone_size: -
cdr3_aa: CASSPPRGSNEQFF
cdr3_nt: TGTGCCAGCAGCCCCCCCCGGGGGTCCAATGAGCAGTTCTTC

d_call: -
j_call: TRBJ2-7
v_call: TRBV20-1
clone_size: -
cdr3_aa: CSASGRNEQYF
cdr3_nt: TGCAGTGCTAGTGGCAGGAACGAGCAGTACTTC

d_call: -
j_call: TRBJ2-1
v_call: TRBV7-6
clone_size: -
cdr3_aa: CASSLEQGTLNNEQFF
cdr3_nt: TGTGCCAGCAGCTTAGAGCAGGGTACCCTGAACAATGAGCAGTTCTTC

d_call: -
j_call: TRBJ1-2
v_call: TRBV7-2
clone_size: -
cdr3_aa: CASSLGTDYGYTF
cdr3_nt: TGTGCCAGCAGCTTAGGGACAGACTATGGCTACACCTTC

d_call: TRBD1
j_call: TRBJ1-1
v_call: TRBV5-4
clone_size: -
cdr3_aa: CASSLDRGVEAFF
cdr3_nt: TGTGCCAGCAGCCTGGACAGGGGCGTTGAAGCTTTCTTT

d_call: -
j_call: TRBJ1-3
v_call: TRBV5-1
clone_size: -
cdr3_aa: CASSRARGSGNTIYF
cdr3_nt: TGCGCCAGCAGCCGGGCAAGGGGCTCTGGAAACACCATATATTTT

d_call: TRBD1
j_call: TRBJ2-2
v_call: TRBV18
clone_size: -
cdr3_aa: CASSPTGTENAGELFF
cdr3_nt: TGTGCCAGCTCACCAACCGGGACAGAGAATGCCGGGGAGCTGTTTTTT

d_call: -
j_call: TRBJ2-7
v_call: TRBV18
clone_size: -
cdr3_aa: CASSLSRAHGEQYF
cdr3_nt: TGTGCCAGCTCCCTCTCCAGGGCCCACGGGGAGCAGTACTTC

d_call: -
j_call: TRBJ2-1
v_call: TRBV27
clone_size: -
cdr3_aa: CASSLETVPSSYNEQFF
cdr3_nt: TGTGCCAGCAGTTTGGAGACAGTTCCAAGCTCCTACAATGAGCAGTTCTTC

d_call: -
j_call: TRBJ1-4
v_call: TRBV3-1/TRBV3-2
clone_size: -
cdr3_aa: CASSRRRQNYNEKLFF
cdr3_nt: TGTGCCAGCAGCCGCAGGCGACAGAACTACAATGAAAAACTGTTTTTT

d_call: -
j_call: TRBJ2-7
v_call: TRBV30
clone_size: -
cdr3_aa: CAWISVTEQYF
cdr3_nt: TGTGCCTGGATAAGCGTTACGGAGCAGTACTTC

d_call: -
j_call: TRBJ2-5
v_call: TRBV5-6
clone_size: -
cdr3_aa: CASTRTQTRETQYF
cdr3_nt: TGTGCCAGCACGCGGACACAGACCCGGGAGACCCAGTACTTC

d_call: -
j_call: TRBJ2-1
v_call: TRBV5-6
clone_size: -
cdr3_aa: CASSRSGWTTKSNEQFF
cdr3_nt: TGTGCCAGCAGTCGTTCTGGATGGACTACAAAGTCGAATGAGCAGTTCTTC

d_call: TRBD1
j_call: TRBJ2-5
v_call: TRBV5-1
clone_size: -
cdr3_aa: CASRQGGYFQETQYF
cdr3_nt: TGCGCCAGCCGCCAAGGGGGCTATTTTCAAGAGACCCAGTACTTC

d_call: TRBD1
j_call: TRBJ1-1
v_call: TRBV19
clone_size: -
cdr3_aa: CASSIGGGQAGAFF
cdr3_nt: TGTGCCAGTAGTATAGGCGGGGGACAGGCGGGAGCTTTCTTT

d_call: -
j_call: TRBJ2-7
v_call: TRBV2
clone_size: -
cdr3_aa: CASSEAGGLSYEQYF
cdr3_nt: TGTGCCAGCAGTGAAGCGGGGGGACTCTCCTACGAGCAGTACTTC

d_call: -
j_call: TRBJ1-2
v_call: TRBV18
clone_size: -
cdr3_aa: CASSPRQALNYGYTF
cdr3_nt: TGTGCCAGCTCCCCGAGACAGGCGCTTAACTATGGCTACACCTTC

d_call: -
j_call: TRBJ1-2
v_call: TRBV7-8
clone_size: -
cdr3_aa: CASSPDSYGYTF
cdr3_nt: TGTGCCAGCAGCCCCGACAGTTATGGCTACACCTTC

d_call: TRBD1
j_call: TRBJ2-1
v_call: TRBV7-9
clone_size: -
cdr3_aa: CASSSPYRDSYNEQFF
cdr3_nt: TGTGCCAGCAGCTCCCCCTACCGGGACAGCTACAATGAGCAGTTCTTC

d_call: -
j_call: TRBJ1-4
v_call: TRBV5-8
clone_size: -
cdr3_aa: CASSSRGASTNEKLFF
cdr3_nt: TGTGCCAGCAGCTCCCGGGGGGCATCAACTAATGAAAAACTGTTTTTT

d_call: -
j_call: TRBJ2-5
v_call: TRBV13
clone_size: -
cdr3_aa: CASSLGGHVQETQYF
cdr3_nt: TGTGCCAGCAGTTTAGGGGGACATGTGCAAGAGACCCAGTACTTC

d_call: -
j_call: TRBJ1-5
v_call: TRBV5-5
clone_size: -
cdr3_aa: CASSLLGDNQPQHF
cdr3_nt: TGTGCCAGCAGCTTACTTGGTGACAATCAGCCCCAGCATTTT

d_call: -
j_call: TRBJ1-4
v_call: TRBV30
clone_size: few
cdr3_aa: CAWSSRAFNEKLFF
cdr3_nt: TGTGCCTGGAGTTCCCGAGCCTTTAATGAAAAACTGTTTTTT

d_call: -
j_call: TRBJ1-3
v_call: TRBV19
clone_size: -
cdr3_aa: CASSNWAGGNTIYF
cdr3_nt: TGTGCCAGTAGTAATTGGGCCGGCGGAAACACCATATATTTT

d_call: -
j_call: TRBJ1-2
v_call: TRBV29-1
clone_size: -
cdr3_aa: CSVVAVGPANYGYTF
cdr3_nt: TGCAGCGTTGTCGCCGTGGGGCCCGCTAACTATGGCTACACCTTC

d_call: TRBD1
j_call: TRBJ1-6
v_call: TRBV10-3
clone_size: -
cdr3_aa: CAISGGQGQNSPLHF
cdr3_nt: TGTGCCATCAGTGGGGGACAGGGCCAAAATTCACCCCTCCACTTT

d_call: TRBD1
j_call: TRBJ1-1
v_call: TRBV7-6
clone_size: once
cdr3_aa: CASSLTPGGNTEAFF
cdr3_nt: TGTGCCAGCAGCTTGACCCCAGGGGGCAACACTGAAGCTTTCTTT

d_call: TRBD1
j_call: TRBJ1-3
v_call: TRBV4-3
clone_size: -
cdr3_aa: CASSPGDRAGNTIYF
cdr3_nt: TGCGCCAGCAGCCCAGGCGACAGGGCTGGAAACACCATATATTTT

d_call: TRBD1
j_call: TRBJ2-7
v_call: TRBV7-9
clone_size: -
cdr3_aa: CASSSQGMWGEQYF
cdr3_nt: TGTGCCAGCAGCTCACAGGGGATGTGGGGCGAGCAGTACTTC

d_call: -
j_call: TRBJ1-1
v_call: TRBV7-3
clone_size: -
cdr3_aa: CASSSTGRGTEAFF
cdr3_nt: TGTGCCAGCAGCTCCACAGGCCGGGGGACTGAAGCTTTCTTT

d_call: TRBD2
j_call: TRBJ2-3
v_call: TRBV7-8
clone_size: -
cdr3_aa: CASSFSGGGDTQYF
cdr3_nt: TGTGCCAGCAGCTTTAGCGGGGGAGGGGATACGCAGTATTTT

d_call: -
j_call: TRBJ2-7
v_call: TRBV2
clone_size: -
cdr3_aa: CASSRTIYEQYF
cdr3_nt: TGTGCCAGCAGCCGAACAATATACGAGCAGTACTTC